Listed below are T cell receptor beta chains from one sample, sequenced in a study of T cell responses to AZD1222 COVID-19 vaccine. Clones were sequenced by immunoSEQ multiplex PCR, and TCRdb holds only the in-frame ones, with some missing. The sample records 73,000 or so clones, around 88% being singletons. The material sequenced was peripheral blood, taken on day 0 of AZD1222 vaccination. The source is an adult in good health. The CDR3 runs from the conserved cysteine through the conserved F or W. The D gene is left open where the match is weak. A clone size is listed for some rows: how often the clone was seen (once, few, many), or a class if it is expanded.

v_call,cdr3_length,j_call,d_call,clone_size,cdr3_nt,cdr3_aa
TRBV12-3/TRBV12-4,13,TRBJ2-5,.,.,TGTGCCAGCAGTTTGGGACTTCGGGGGACCCAGTACTTC,CASSLGLRGTQYF
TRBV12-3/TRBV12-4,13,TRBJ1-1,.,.,TGTGCCAGCAGCTTCCCCAGAGACACTGAAGCTTTCTTT,CASSFPRDTEAFF
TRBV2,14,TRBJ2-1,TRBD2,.,TGTGCCAGCAGTGTACTAGCGGGAGGCAATGAGCAGTTCTTC,CASSVLAGGNEQFF
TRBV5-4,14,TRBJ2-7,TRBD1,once,TGTGCCACTCAAGGACAGGAGGACTCCTACGAGCAGTACTTC,CATQGQEDSYEQYF
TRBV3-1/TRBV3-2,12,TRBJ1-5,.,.,TGTGCCAGCAGCCAAGGGGTGCAGCCCCAGCATTTT,CASSQGVQPQHF
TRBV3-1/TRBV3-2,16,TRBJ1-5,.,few,TGTGCCAGCAGCCAGGGAGGGAGCAATGACAATCAGCCCCAGCATTTT,CASSQGGSNDNQPQHF
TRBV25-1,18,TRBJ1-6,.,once,TGTGCCAGCAGTGAATCTGTAGGCAGGACAGTCAATAATTCACCCCTCCACTTT,CASSESVGRTVNNSPLHF
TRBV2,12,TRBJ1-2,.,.,TGTGCCAGCAGTGTCAACATAGAGGGCTACACCTTC,CASSVNIEGYTF
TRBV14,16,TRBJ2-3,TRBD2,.,TGTGCCAGCAGCTCCTGGACTAGCGGGAGGGTTGATACGCAGTATTTT,CASSSWTSGRVDTQYF
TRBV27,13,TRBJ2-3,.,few,TGTGCCAGCAGACGTTCTAGCACAGATACGCAGTATTTT,CASRRSSTDTQYF
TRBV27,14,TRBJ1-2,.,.,TGTGCCAGCAGTTTAAAGCCCGGTAACTATGGCTACACCTTC,CASSLKPGNYGYTF
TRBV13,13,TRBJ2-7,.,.,TGTGCCAGCAGCTTAGCTAGCGTAAGAGAGCAGTACTTC,CASSLASVREQYF
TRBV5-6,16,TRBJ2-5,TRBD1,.,TGTGCCAGCAGCTTATCCACCGGCAGGGGGTCAGAGACCCAGTACTTC,CASSLSTGRGSETQYF
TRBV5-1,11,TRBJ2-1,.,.,TGCGCCAGCAGGGTCTACAATGAGCAGTTCTTC,CASRVYNEQFF
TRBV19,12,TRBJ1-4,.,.,TGTGCCAGTATCTCCCGGGACCAAAAACTGTTTTTT,CASISRDQKLFF
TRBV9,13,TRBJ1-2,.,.,TGTGCCAGCAGCGTAGGATCTAACTATGGCTACACCTTC,CASSVGSNYGYTF
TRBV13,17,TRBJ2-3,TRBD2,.,TGTGCCAGCAGCTTACGGACTGGCGGGGGGGCGGTAGATACGCAGTATTTT,CASSLRTGGGAVDTQYF
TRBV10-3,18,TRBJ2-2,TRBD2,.,TGTGCCATCAGTGAGTACACTAGCGGAGTGACGAACACCGGGGAGCTGTTTTTT,CAISEYTSGVTNTGELFF
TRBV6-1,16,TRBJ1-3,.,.,TGTGCCAGCAGTGAATTAAGGGGCCGCTCTGGAAACACCATATATTTT,CASSELRGRSGNTIYF
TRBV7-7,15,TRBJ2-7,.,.,TGTGCCAGCAGCCCAAAAGGGCCGGTAACCTACGAGCAGTACTTC,CASSPKGPVTYEQYF
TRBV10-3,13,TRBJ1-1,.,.,TGTGCCATCAGTGAGGGCCCTTACACTGAAGCTTTCTTT,CAISEGPYTEAFF
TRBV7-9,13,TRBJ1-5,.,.,TGTGCCAGCAATGGAAATAGCAATCAGCCCCAGCATTTT,CASNGNSNQPQHF
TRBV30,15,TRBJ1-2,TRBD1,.,TGTGCCTGGAGTGTGTTAGGGACAGGGTTATCGGGCTACACCTTC,CAWSVLGTGLSGYTF
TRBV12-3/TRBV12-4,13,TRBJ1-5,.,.,TGTGCCAGCAGTCCCGTAGCTACTCAGCCCCAGCATTTT,CASSPVATQPQHF
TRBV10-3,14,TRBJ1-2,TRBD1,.,TGTGCCATCAGTGAAAGGGGGCGAAACTATGGCTACACCTTC,CAISERGRNYGYTF